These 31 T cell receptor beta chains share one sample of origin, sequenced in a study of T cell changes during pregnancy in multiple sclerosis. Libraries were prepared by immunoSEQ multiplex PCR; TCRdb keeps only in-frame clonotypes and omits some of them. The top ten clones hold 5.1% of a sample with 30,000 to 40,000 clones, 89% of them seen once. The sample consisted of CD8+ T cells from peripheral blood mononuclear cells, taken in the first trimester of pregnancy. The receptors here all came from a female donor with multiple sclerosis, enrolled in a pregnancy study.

CDR3 DNA sequence: TGTGCCAGCAGCATCACCGGGACAGCCTACGAGCAGTACTTC. Protein product: CASSITGTAYEQYF. The chain uses TRBV11-2 and TRBJ2-7, with 7 bases matching TRBD1. V trimming: 5 bases; J trimming: 2 bases; junction bases outside the gene matches: 6. Germline V gene data show CDR1 as SGHAT and CDR2 as FQNNGV. This CDR3 has 14 residues.

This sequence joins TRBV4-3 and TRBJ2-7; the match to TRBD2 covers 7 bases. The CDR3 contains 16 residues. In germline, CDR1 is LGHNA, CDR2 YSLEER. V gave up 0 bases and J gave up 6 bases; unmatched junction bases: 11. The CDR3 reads CASSQDMIAGVSEQYF. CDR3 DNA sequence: TGCGCCAGCAGCCAAGATATGATAGCGGGTGTCTCCGAGCAGTACTTC.

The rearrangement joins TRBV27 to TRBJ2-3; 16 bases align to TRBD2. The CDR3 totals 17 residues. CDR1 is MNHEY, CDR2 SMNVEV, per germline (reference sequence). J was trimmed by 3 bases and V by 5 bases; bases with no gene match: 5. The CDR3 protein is CASSPGLAGGQTDTQYF. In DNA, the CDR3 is TGTGCCAGCAGTCCGGGACTAGCGGGAGGGCAGACAGATACGCAGTATTTT.

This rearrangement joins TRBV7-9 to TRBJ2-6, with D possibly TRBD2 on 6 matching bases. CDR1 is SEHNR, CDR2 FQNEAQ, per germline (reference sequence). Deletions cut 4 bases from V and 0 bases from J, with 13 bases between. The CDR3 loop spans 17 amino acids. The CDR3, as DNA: TGTGCCAGCAGCTCAAACTCCGGGGGCTCTGGGGCCAACGTCCTGACTTTC. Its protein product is CASSSNSGGSGANVLTF.

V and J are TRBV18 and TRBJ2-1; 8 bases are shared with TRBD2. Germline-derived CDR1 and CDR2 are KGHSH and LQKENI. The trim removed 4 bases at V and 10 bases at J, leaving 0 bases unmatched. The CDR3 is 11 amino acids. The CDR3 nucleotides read TGTGCCAGCTCACTAGCGGGGGAGCAGTTCTTC. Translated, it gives CASSLAGEQFF. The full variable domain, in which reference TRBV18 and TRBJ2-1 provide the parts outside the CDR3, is NAGVMQNPRHLVRRRGQEARLRCSPMKGHSHVYWYRQLPEEGLKFMVYLQKENIIDESGMPKERFSAEFPKEGPSILRIQQVVRGDSAAYFCASSLAGEQFFGPGTRLTVL.

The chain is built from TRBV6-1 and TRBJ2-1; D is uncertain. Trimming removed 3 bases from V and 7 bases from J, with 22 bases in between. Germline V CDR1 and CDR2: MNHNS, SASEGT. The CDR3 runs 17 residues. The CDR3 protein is CASSDLLENPFPNEQFF. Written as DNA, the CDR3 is TGTGCCAGCAGTGACCTCCTAGAGAATCCTTTCCCTAATGAGCAGTTCTTC.

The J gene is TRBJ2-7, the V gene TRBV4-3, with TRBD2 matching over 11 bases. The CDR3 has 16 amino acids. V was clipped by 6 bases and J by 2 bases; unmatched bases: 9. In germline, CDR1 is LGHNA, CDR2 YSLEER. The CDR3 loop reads CASSQILAGGPYEQYF. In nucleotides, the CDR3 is TGCGCCAGCAGTCAAATATTAGCGGGAGGGCCCTACGAGCAGTACTTC.

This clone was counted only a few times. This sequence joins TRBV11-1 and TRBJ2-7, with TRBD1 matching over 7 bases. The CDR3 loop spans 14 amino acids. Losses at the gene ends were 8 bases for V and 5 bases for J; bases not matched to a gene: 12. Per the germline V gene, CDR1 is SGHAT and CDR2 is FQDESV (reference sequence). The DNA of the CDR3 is TGTGCCAGCCCCAGGGACAGTCGTCCCCACGAGCAGTACTTC. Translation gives CASPRDSRPHEQYF.

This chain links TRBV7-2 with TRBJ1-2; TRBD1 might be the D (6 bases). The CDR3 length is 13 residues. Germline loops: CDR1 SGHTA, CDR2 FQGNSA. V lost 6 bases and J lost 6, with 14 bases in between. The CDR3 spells CASRGGRSNGYTF. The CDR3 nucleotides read TGTGCCAGCAGGGGGGGGCGATCTAATGGCTACACCTTC.

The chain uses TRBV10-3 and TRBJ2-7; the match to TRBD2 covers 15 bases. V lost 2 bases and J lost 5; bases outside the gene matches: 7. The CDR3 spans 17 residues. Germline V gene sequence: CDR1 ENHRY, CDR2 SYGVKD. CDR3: CAISEGLAGGTPHEQYF. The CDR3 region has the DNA TGTGCCATCAGTGAGGGACTAGCGGGAGGGACCCCCCACGAGCAGTACTTC.

The CDR3 loop is CASSPTSGRADTQYF. DNA for the CDR3: TGTGCCAGCAGCCCAACTAGCGGGAGAGCAGATACGCAGTATTTT. The V and J genes are TRBV7-9 and TRBJ2-3; 11 bases are shared with TRBD2. V shed 5 bases, J shed 4 bases, and the junction held 5 bases outside the gene matches. The V gene's germline CDR1 is SEHNR and CDR2 FQNEAQ (reference sequence). This CDR3 is 15 amino acids long. Together with reference TRBV7-9 and TRBJ2-3, the CDR3 gives the full variable domain: DTGVSQNPRHKITKRGQNVTFRCDPISEHNRLYWYRQTLGQGPEFLTYFQNEAQLEKSRLLSDRFSAERPKGSFSTLEIQRTEQGDSAMYLCASSPTSGRADTQYFGPGTRLTVL.

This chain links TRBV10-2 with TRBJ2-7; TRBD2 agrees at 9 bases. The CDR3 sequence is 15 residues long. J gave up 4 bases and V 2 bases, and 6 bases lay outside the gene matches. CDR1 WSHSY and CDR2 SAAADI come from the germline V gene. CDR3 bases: TGCGCCAGCAGTGAGACTAGCGGGCCTTTATACGAGCAGTACTTC. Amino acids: CASSETSGPLYEQYF.

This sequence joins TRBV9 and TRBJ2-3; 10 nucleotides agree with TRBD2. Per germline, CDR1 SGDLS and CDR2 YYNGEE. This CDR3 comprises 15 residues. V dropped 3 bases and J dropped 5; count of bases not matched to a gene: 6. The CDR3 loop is CASSASGRAIDTQYF. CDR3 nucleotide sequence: TGTGCCAGCAGCGCGAGCGGGAGGGCCATAGATACGCAGTATTTT.

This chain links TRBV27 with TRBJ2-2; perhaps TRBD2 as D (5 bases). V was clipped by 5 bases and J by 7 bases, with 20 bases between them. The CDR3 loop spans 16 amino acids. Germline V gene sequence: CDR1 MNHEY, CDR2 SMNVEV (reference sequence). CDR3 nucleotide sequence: TGTGCCAGCAGTCTTACTCCTAGCCCGACGGGCGGGGAGCTGTTTTTT. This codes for CASSLTPSPTGGELFF.

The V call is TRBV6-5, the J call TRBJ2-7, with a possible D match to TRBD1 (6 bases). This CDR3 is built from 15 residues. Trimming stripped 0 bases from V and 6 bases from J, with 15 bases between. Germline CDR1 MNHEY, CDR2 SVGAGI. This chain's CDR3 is CASSYSSGEISEQYF. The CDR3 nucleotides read TGTGCCAGCAGTTACTCGTCAGGGGAGATTTCCGAGCAGTACTTC.

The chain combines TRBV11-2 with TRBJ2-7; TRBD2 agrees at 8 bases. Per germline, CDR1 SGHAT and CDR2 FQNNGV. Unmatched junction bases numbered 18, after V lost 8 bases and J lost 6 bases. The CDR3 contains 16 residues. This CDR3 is CASEQVNSGISGEQYF. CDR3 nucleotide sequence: TGTGCCAGCGAACAAGTAAATAGCGGGATCTCGGGCGAGCAGTACTTC.

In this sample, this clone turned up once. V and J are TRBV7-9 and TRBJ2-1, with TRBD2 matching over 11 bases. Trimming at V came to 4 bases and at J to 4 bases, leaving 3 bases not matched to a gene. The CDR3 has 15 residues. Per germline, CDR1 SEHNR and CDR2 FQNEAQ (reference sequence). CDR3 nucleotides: TGTGCCAGCAGCTCACTAGCGGGGGATTACAATGAGCAGTTCTTC. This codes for CASSSLAGDYNEQFF. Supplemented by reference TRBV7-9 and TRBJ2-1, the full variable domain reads DTGVSQNPRHKITKRGQNVTFRCDPISEHNRLYWYRQTLGQGPEFLTYFQNEAQLEKSRLLSDRFSAERPKGSFSTLEIQRTEQGDSAMYLCASSSLAGDYNEQFFGPGTRLTVL.

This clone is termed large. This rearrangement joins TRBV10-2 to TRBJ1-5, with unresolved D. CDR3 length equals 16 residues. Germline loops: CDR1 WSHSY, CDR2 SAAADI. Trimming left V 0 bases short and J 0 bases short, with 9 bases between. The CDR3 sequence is CASSESPGNSNQPQHF. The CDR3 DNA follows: TGCGCCAGCAGTGAGTCCCCCGGGAATAGCAATCAGCCCCAGCATTTT.

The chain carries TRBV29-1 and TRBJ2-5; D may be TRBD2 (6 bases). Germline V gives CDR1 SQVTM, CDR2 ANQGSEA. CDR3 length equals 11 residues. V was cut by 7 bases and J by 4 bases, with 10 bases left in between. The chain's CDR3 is CSGAGLETQYF. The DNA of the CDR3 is TGCAGCGGGGCGGGATTAGAGACCCAGTACTTC.

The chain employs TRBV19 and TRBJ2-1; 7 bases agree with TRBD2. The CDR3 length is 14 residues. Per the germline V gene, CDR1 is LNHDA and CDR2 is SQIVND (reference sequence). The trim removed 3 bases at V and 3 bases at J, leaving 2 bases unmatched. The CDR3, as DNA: TGTGCCAGTAGTATGGGGACTAACTACAATGAGCAGTTCTTC. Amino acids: CASSMGTNYNEQFF.

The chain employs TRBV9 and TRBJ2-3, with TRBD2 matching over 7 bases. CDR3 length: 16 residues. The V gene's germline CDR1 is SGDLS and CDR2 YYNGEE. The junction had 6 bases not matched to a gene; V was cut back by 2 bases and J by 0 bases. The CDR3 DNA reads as TGTGCCAGCAGCGTCCTCAGCGGGACTAGCACAGATACGCAGTATTTT. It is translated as CASSVLSGTSTDTQYF.

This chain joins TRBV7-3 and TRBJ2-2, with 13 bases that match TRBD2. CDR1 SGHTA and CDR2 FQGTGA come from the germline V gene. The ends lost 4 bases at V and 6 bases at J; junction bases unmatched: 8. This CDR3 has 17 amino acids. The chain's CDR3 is CASSYSPGTSGAGELFF. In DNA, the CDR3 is TGTGCCAGCAGCTATTCTCCCGGGACTAGCGGGGCCGGGGAGCTGTTTTTT. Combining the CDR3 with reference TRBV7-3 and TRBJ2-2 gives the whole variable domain GAGVSQTPSNKVTEKGKYVELRCDPISGHTALYWYRQSLGQGPEFLIYFQGTGAADDSGLPNDRFFAVRPEGSVSTLKIQRTERGDSAVYLCASSYSPGTSGAGELFFGEGSRLTVL.

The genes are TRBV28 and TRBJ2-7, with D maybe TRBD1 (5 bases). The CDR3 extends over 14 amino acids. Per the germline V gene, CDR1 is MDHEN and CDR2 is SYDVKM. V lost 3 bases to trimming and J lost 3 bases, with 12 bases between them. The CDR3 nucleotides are TGTGCCAGCAGTTTGGACGGACAAGACTACGAGCAGTACTTC. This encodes CASSLDGQDYEQYF.

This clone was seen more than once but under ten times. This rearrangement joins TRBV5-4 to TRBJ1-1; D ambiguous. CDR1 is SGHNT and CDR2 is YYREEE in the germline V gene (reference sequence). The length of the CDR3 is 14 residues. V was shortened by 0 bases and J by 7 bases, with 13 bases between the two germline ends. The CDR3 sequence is CASSLAGFDGEAFF. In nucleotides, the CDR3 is TGTGCCAGCAGCTTGGCGGGGTTCGATGGTGAAGCTTTCTTT.

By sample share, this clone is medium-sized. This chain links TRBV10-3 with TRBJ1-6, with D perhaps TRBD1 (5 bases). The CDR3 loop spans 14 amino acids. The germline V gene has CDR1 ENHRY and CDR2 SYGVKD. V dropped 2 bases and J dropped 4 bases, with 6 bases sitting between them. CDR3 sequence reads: CAISEQGYNSPLHF. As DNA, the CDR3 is TGTGCCATCAGTGAGCAGGGTTATAATTCACCCCTCCACTTT.

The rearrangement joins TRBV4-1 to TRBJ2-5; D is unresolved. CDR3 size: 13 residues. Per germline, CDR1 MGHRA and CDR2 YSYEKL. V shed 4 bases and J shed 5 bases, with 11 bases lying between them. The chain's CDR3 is CASSPRSRETQYF. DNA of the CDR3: TGCGCCAGCAGCCCCCGATCGCGGGAGACCCAGTACTTC.

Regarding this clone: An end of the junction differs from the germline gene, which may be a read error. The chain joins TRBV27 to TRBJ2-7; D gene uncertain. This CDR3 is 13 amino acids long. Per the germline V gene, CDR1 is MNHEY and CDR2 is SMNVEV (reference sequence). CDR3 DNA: TGTGCCAGCAGTTTAGGTAGTAGCCACGAGCAGTGCTTC. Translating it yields CASSLGSSHEQCF.

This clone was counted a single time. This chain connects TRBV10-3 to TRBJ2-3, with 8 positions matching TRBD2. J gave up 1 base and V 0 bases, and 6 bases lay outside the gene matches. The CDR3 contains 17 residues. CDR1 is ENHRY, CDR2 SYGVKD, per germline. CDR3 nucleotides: TGTGCCATCAGTGAGTCAGGCCTAGCGGGTGGCACAGATACGCAGTATTTT. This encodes CAISESGLAGGTDTQYF.

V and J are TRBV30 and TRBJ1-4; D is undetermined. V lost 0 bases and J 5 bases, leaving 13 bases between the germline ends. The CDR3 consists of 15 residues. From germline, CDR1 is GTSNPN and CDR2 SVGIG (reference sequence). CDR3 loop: CAWSVGSGLNEKLFF. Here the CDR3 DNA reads TGTGCCTGGAGTGTTGGTTCGGGATTAAATGAAAAACTGTTTTTT.

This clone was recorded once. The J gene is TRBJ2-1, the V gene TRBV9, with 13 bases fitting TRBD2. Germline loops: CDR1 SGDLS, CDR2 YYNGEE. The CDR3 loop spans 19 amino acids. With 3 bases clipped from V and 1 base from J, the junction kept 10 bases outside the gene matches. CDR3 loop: CASSDNGLAGVGSYNEQFF. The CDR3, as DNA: TGTGCCAGCAGCGATAATGGACTAGCGGGAGTTGGGTCCTACAATGAGCAGTTCTTC.

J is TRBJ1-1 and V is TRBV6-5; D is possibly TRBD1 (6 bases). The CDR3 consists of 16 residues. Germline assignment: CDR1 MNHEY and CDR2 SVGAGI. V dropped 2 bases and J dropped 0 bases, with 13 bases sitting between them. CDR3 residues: CASSYTPGEMNTEAFF. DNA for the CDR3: TGTGCCAGCAGTTACACCCCAGGGGAAATGAACACTGAAGCTTTCTTT.